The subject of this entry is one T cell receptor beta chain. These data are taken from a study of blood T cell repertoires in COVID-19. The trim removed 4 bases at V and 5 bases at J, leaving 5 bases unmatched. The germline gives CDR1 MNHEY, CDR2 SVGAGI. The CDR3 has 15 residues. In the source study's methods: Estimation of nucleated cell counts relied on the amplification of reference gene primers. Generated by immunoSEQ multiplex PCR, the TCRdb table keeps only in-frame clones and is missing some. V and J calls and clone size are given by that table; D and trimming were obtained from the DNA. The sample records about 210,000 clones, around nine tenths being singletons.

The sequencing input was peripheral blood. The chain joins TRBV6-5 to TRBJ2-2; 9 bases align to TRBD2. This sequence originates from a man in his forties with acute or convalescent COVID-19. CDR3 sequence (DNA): TGTGCCAGCAGTTTCACTAGCGGGCAAACCGGGGAGCTGTTTTTT. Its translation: CASSFTSGQTGELFF.